A single sample is the source of the 20 T cell receptor beta chains below, sequenced in a study of blood T cell repertoires in COVID-19. Produced via immunoSEQ multiplex PCR; TCRdb's table is partial and in-frame only. The table lists fewer than 250,000 clones, roughly nine tenths of them singletons. The sample was peripheral blood. The source of these receptors is a man aged 25-45 years with acute or convalescent COVID-19.

The gene calls are TRBV19 and TRBJ1-5; tentatively, D is TRBD1 (5 bases). Trimming stripped 3 bases from V and 4 bases from J, with 13 bases between. This CDR3 is built from 15 residues. Germline V gives CDR1 LNHDA, CDR2 SQIVND (reference sequence). CDR3 region: CASSIFRTTNQPQHF. In nucleotides, the CDR3 is TGTGCCAGTAGTATCTTCAGGACAACGAATCAGCCCCAGCATTTT.

This clone was observed a few times. The chain recombines TRBV4-1 with TRBJ1-5; 7 bases map to TRBD1. J lost 0 bases, V lost 2 bases, and 16 bases had no gene match. The germline CDR1 and CDR2 sequences are MGHRA and YSYEKL. The CDR3 contains 20 residues. In DNA, the CDR3 is TGCGCCAGCAGCCAAACCCGACCCAGACAGGGATATCTTAGCAATCAGCCCCAGCATTTT. This translates into CASSQTRPRQGYLSNQPQHF.

In its sample, this clone was seen a few times. In DNA, the CDR3 is TGTGCCAGCAGCTCCGGCGGGACTAACTACGAGCAGTACTTC. The encoded protein is CASSSGGTNYEQYF. The rearrangement links TRBV7-9 to TRBJ2-7; 7 nucleotides line up with TRBD2. The ends lost 4 bases at V and 3 bases at J; junction bases unmatched: 6. The CDR3 covers 14 residues. Looked up from germline, CDR1 is SEHNR and CDR2 is FQNEAQ (reference sequence).

This rearrangement joins TRBV30 to TRBJ1-2, with no clear D. Germline assignment: CDR1 GTSNPN and CDR2 SVGIG (reference sequence). CDR3 size: 13 residues. Trimming stripped 4 bases from V and 4 bases from J, with 13 bases between. The CDR3 DNA is TGTGCCTGGATCCCCAGACAAGGCTATGGCTACACCTTC. It translates to CAWIPRQGYGYTF. Full variable domain (missing parts from reference TRBV30 and TRBJ1-2): SQTIHQWPATLVQPVGSPLSLECTVEGTSNPNLYWYRQAAGRGLQLLFYSVGIGQISSEVPQNLSASRPQDRQFILSSKKLLLSDSGFYLCAWIPRQGYGYTFGSGTRLTVV.

The J gene is TRBJ2-1, the V gene TRBV7-6, with 11 bases matching TRBD2. Germline assignment: CDR1 SGHVS and CDR2 FNYEAQ. CDR3 size: 16 residues. V lost 3 bases to trimming and J lost 7 bases; unmatched junction nucleotides: 8. The CDR3 nucleotides are TGTGCCAGCAGCTTCTTAGCGGGAGGGCCCTCTAATGAGCAGTTCTTC. It specifies CASSFLAGGPSNEQFF.

The V and J genes are TRBV5-8 and TRBJ1-1; no definite D call. From germline, CDR1 is SGHTS and CDR2 YDEGEE. V lost 0 bases and J 7 bases, leaving 16 bases between the germline ends. CDR3 size: 15 residues. The CDR3 nucleotides read TGTGCCAGCAGCTTGGAGTTGATGGGCTTGGGTGAAGCTTTCTTT. This codes for CASSLELMGLGEAFF.

The gene calls are TRBV5-4 and TRBJ2-1; 11 bases fit TRBD2. Germline V gene lookup returns CDR1 SGHNT and CDR2 YYREEE (reference sequence). Losses at the gene ends were 3 bases for V and 1 base for J; bases not matched to a gene: 0. The CDR3 runs to 15 residues. The CDR3 spells CASSSSGRSYNEQFF. The CDR3 DNA follows: TGTGCCAGCAGCTCTAGCGGGAGGTCCTACAATGAGCAGTTCTTC.

The CDR3 DNA is TGTGCCAGCAGTTTAATTGTCGGAGAACCCTATGGCTACACCTTC. Translating it yields CASSLIVGEPYGYTF. The J gene is TRBJ1-2, the V gene TRBV28; D uncertain. This CDR3 is 15 amino acids long. Trimming shortened V by 2 bases and J by 4 bases, and 14 bases separated the two germline ends. From germline, CDR1 is MDHEN and CDR2 SYDVKM.

The chain is built from TRBV18 and TRBJ1-2; 7 bases are a match to TRBD1. CDR3 size: 13 residues. Germline CDR1 reads KGHSH; CDR2 reads LQKENI. J lost 3 bases, V lost 5 bases, and 3 bases had no gene match. For the CDR3, the DNA is TGTGCCAGCTCATTCGACAGGGACTATGGCTACACCTTC. Amino acid sequence: CASSFDRDYGYTF.

With respect to this clone: Other DNA sequences within the sample encode an identical CDR3. The chain is built from TRBV7-9 and TRBJ1-2; D remains unclear. CDR1 is SEHNR and CDR2 is FQNEAQ in the germline V gene (reference sequence). The CDR3 is 12 amino acids. Trimming shortened V by 1 base and J by 4 bases, and 4 bases separated the two germline ends. CDR3 loop: CASSLDIYGYTF. In DNA form, the CDR3 reads TGTGCCAGCAGCTTAGACATCTATGGCTACACCTTC.

This clone was observed a handful of times. This sequence joins TRBV7-9 and TRBJ2-7; TRBD2 matches 7 bases. J lost 0 bases, V lost 5 bases, and 7 bases had no gene match. Germline V lookup: CDR1 SEHNR, CDR2 FQNEAQ (reference sequence). This CDR3 region has 15 residues. This CDR3 is CASSPGGLRSYEQYF. CDR3 DNA: TGTGCCAGCAGCCCCGGGGGACTACGCTCCTACGAGCAGTACTTC. The complete variable domain, with remaining parts taken from reference TRBV7-9 and TRBJ2-7, reads DTGVSQNPRHKITKRGQNVTFRCDPISEHNRLYWYRQTLGQGPEFLTYFQNEAQLEKSRLLSDRFSAERPKGSFSTLEIQRTEQGDSAMYLCASSPGGLRSYEQYFGPGTRLTVT.

The V and J genes are TRBV13 and TRBJ1-5, with D hard to call. CDR3 length: 14 residues. Germline V lookup: CDR1 PRHDT, CDR2 FYEKMQ (reference sequence). V gave up 3 bases and J gave up 3 bases, with 9 bases separating them. The CDR3 protein is CASSLKRSNQPQHF. CDR3 coding DNA: TGTGCCAGCAGCTTGAAGAGGTCCAATCAGCCCCAGCATTTT.

Points on this clone: Other DNA sequences in the same sample also yield this CDR3. The gene calls are TRBV19 and TRBJ1-4; 10 bases agree with TRBD1. Per germline, CDR1 LNHDA and CDR2 SQIVND (reference sequence). Losses at the gene ends were 5 bases for V and 8 bases for J; bases not matched to a gene: 2. The CDR3 contains 13 residues. The CDR3 nucleotides are TGTGCCAGTAGTGGACAGGGGGGAGAAAAACTGTTTTTT. Amino acids: CASSGQGGEKLFF. The full variable domain, completed using reference TRBV19 and TRBJ1-4, is DGGITQSPKYLFRKEGQNVTLSCEQNLNHDAMYWYRQDPGQGLRLIYYSQIVNDFQKGDIAEGYSVSREKKESFPLTVTSAQKNPTAFYLCASSGQGGEKLFFGSGTQLSVL.

The J gene is TRBJ2-7, the V gene TRBV28; D might be TRBD2 (5 bases). Germline values: CDR1 MDHEN, CDR2 SYDVKM. Trimming left V 10 bases short and J 0 bases short, with 13 bases between. The CDR3 consists of 13 residues. CDR3 sequence: CATRGTSSYEQYF. Written as DNA, the CDR3 is TGTGCCACCCGGGGAACCTCCTCCTACGAGCAGTACTTC.

V and J are TRBV30 and TRBJ1-3; D call uncertain. The CDR3 contains 14 residues. V gave up 0 bases and J gave up 0 bases, with 6 bases separating them. Germline CDR1 reads GTSNPN; CDR2 reads SVGIG (reference sequence). The chain's CDR3 is CAWSVRFSGNTIYF. For the CDR3, the DNA is TGTGCCTGGAGTGTACGGTTCTCTGGAAACACCATATATTTT.

The CDR3 loop is CASSAGTNYGYTF. The CDR3 DNA follows: TGTGCCAGCAGCGCCGGGACAAATTATGGCTACACCTTC. V gene TRBV28 combines with J gene TRBJ1-2; possible D gene TRBD1, 6 bases. Between the trimmed V and J ends, which lost 6 bases and 5 bases, there was a span of 13 bases. CDR1 MDHEN and CDR2 SYDVKM come from the germline V gene. CDR3 size: 13 residues.

The chain has TRBV7-3 and TRBJ2-5; 8 bases line up with TRBD2. Trimming took 5 bases from V and 2 from J; bases not matched to a gene: 7. Germline CDR1 SGHTA, CDR2 FQGTGA. This CDR3 has 15 amino acids. Here the CDR3 DNA reads TGTGCCAGCAGCAAGACCGGGACTAGGCAAGAGACCCAGTACTTC. Its protein is CASSKTGTRQETQYF.

This chain links TRBV7-3 with TRBJ2-6; the D is unclear. Germline V gene data show CDR1 as SGHTA and CDR2 as FQGTGA. V shed 5 bases and J shed 2 bases, with 13 bases lying between them. The CDR3 spans 16 residues. DNA for the CDR3: TGTGCCAGCAGCCGCGAAATTACCCCTGGGGCCAACGTCCTGACTTTC. Amino acids: CASSREITPGANVLTF.

The V and J genes are TRBV7-2 and TRBJ1-5, with a weak D call TRBD1 (6 bases). Germline lookup yields CDR1 SGHTA and CDR2 FQGNSA. The ends were cut back, 4 bases at V and 0 bases at J, with 16 bases in the middle. The CDR3 spans 17 residues. CDR3 residues: CASSSGGTRYSNQPQHF. The CDR3 coding sequence is TGTGCCAGCAGCTCCGGGGGGACACGTTATAGCAATCAGCCCCAGCATTTT.

The chain links TRBV5-4 to TRBJ2-3; 8 nucleotides match TRBD2. The CDR3 is 16 amino acids. The trim removed 6 bases at V and 3 bases at J, leaving 12 bases unmatched. Per the germline V gene, CDR1 is SGHNT and CDR2 is YYREEE (reference sequence). This chain's CDR3 is CASTPRFTSGTDTQYF. Here the CDR3 DNA reads TGTGCCAGCACCCCCCGGTTTACTAGCGGTACAGATACGCAGTATTTT. Full variable domain (missing parts from reference TRBV5-4 and TRBJ2-3): ETGVTQSPTHLIKTRGQQVTLRCSSQSGHNTVSWYQQALGQGPQFIFQYYREEENGRGNFPPRFSGLQFPNYSSELNVNALELDDSALYLCASTPRFTSGTDTQYFGPGTRLTVL.